This T cell receptor (beta chain) is drawn from a study of CXCR3-negative and CXCR3-positive naive CD8 T cells. Notes on the study in general: For CXCR3-positive naive cells, TRB CDR3s were more hydrophobic than those of CXCR3-negative naive cells. Across naive subsets, surface CD5 expression was comparable, and TCR strength was inferred from properties of the TRB CDR3.

The naive CD8+ gate required CD45RO-CCR7+CD27+CD95- phenotype. A note on this clonotype: Its antigen is undetermined.

5' RACE that incorporated UMI labels was used to prepare the TRB cDNA libraries. TCRdb reworked the 5' RACE reads into one entry per CDR3 protein, no DNA. This table lists 130,000 or so distinct CDR3 sequences. The source is a human donor in good health. Some clones in this sample may be carry-over from other donors' samples. Material for sequencing was naive CXCR3- CD8+ T cells from blood. Sample subset: CD45RO-CCR7+CD27+CD95- naive CD8+ T cells lacking CXCR3 (TNR3-).

CDR3 in amino acids: CASSLGLAAGTDTQYF. V gene TRBV12-3 or TRBV12-4 combines with J gene TRBJ2-3. This CDR3 comprises 16 residues.